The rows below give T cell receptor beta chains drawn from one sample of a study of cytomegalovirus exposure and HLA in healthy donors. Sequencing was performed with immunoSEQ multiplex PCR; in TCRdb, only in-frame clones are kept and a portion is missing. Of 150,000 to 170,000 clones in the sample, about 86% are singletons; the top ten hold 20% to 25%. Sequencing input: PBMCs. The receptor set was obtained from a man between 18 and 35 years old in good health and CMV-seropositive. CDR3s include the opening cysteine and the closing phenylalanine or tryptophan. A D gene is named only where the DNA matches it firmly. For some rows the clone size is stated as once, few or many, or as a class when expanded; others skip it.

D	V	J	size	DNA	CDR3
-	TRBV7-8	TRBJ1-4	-	TGTGCCAGCAGCGCTGGGGGCAGGCTGAATGAAAAACTGTTTTTT	CASSAGGRLNEKLFF
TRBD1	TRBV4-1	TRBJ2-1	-	TGCGCCAGCAGCCATGACCGCCTCGGACAGGGTTCGAATGAGCAGTTCTTC	CASSHDRLGQGSNEQFF
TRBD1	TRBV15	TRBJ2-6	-	TGTGCCACCAGCAGGTTACAGGGGAGCTCTGGGGCCAACGTCCTGACTTTC	CATSRLQGSSGANVLTF
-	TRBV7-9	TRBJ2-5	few	TGTGCCGCCCGGCTGCGGATACAAGAGACCCAGTACTTC	CAARLRIQETQYF
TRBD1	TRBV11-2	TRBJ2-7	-	TGTGCCAGCAGCTTAGGGACAGGGTACGAGCAGTACTTC	CASSLGTGYEQYF
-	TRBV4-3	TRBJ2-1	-	TGCGCCAGCGCCCTCGGGGAGCAGTTCTTC	CASALGEQFF
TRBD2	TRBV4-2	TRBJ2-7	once	TGTGCCAGCAGCCAAGATGTGGCTAGCGGGAGTAAGGAGCAGTACTTC	CASSQDVASGSKEQYF
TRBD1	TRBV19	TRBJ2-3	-	TGTGCCAGTAGTCCCAGGACAGGAACTAGCACAGATACGCAGTATTTT	CASSPRTGTSTDTQYF
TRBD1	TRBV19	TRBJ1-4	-	TGTGCCAGTAGTATACGGACAGGATCTGAAAAACTGTTTTTT	CASSIRTGSEKLFF
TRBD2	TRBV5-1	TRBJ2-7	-	TGCGCCAGCAGCCTAGCGGGAGATCGGGAGCAGTACTTC	CASSLAGDREQYF
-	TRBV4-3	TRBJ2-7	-	TGCGCCAGCAGTCCCTACCACGACGGGGTCGAGCAGTACTTC	CASSPYHDGVEQYF
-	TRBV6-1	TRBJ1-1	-	TGTGCCAGCAGTGAGCGGCCGGGGGGCCGGACTGAAGCTTTCTTT	CASSERPGGRTEAFF
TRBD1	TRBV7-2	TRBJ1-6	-	TGTGCCAGCAGCTTAGCCATGGGACAGTCGAACGATTCACCCCTCCACTTT	CASSLAMGQSNDSPLHF
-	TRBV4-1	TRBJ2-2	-	TGCGCCAGCAGCGGACGGACAGACCTCAGGACCGGGGAGCTGTTTTTT	CASSGRTDLRTGELFF
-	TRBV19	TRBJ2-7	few	TGTGCCAGTAGTATTAGTCAGGGGCTCTACGAGCAGTACTTC	CASSISQGLYEQYF
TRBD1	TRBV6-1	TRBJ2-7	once	TGTGCCAGCGTCGACAGGGAACCCTACGAGCAGTACTTC	CASVDREPYEQYF
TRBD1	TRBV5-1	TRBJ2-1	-	TGCGCCAGCAGCTTGGAGGGACAGGGGGTGAATGAGCAGTTCTTC	CASSLEGQGVNEQFF
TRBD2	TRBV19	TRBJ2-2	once	TGTGCCAGTACCCCGTTTCTAGCGGTTGGGGGGGAGCTGTTTTTT	CASTPFLAVGGELFF
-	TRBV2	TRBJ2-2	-	TGTGCCAGTAGTTCACAGGGTACTAACACCGGGGAGCTGTTTTTT	CASSSQGTNTGELFF
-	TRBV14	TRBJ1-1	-	TGTGCCAGCAGCCACGGGACACCTAACACTGAAGCTTTCTTT	CASSHGTPNTEAFF
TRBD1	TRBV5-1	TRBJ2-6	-	TGCGCCAGCAGCTTGGGGGACAGAAGTCCTGGGGCCAACGTCCTGACTTTC	CASSLGDRSPGANVLTF
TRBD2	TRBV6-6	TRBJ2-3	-	TGTGCCAGCAGTTATGGGCTAGCGGGAGCCGATACGCAGTATTTT	CASSYGLAGADTQYF
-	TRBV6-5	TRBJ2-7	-	TGTGCCAGCAGTTACAATGGGGGAGGCGCCTACGAGCAGTACTTC	CASSYNGGGAYEQYF
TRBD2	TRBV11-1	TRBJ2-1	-	TGTGCCAGCAGACAAAGCGGGGGGGCCTACAATGAGCAGTTCTTC	CASRQSGGAYNEQFF
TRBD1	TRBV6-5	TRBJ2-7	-	TGTGCCAGCACGGTCCAGGACAGGGTACACGAGCAGTACTTC	CASTVQDRVHEQYF
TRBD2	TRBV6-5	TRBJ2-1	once	TGTGCCAGCAGTTACTCGAGCGGGGGGCCCAATGAGCAGTTCTTC	CASSYSSGGPNEQFF
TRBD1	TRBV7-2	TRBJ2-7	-	TGTGCCAGCAGCTCCATAAGGGGGCGTTTCGAGCAGTACTTC	CASSSIRGRFEQYF
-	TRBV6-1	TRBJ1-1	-	TGTGCCAGCAGGCAGGGCGGTGAAGCTTTCTTT	CASRQGGEAFF
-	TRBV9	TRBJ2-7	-	TGTGCCAGCAGCGTCGGACACGCTGATGAGCCCCCCTACGAGCAGTACTTC	CASSVGHADEPPYEQYF
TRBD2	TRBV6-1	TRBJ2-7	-	TGTGCCAGCAAAGATAGCGGGAGACCCTCCTACGAGCAGTACTTC	CASKDSGRPSYEQYF
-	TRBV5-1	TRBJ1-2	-	TGCGCCAGCAGCTTGGCGGCAGGGAATGTATTGGGCTACACCTTC	CASSLAAGNVLGYTF
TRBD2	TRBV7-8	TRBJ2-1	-	TGTGCCAGCAGCTTAGGGGGTGGTTTAGCGGGCGGGGAGCAGTTCTTC	CASSLGGGLAGGEQFF
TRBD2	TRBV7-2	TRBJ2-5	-	TGTGCCAGCAGCTTAGCCCCTAGCGGGGGACAAGAGACCCAGTACTTC	CASSLAPSGGQETQYF
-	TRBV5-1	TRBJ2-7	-	TGCGCCAGCAGCTTGGGTCAGGGTTCGGGCTCCTACGAGCAGTACTTC	CASSLGQGSGSYEQYF
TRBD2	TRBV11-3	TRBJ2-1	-	TGTGCCAGCAGCTTAGATCTAAAGCTAGCGGGAGGCGGGGAGCAGTTCTTC	CASSLDLKLAGGGEQFF
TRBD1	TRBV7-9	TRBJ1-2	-	TGTGCCAGCAGCTTAGGGCAGGGGGCAGATGGCTACACCTTC	CASSLGQGADGYTF
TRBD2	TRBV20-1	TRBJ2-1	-	TGCAGTGCTTGGGGTGGGCGGGGGGCGGTCTTC	CSAWGGRGAVF
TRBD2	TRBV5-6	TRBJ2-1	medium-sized	TGTGCCAGCAGCTTACTAGCGGCCTACAATGAGCAGTTCTTC	CASSLLAAYNEQFF
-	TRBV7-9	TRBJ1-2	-	TGTGCCAGCAGCCCCTCTATGGTGTACTATGGCTACACCTTC	CASSPSMVYYGYTF
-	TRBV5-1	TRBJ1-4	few	TGCGCCAGCAGCTCTGGGGGGGCCGGTGAAAAACTGTTTTTT	CASSSGGAGEKLFF
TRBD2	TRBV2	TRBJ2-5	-	TGTGCCAGCATTATCTCTAGCGGGGGGGGGCCCCAGTACTTC	CASIISSGGGPQYF
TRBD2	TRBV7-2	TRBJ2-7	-	TGTGCCAGCAGCTTAGACAAGACTAGCGGGATTGGGGAGCAGTACTTC	CASSLDKTSGIGEQYF
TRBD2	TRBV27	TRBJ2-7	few	TGTGCCAGCAGTTTATCGGGGAGGGGACAGCAGTACTTC	CASSLSGRGQQYF
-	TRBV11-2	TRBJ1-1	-	TGTGCCAGCAGCACGGGGAACACTGAAGCTTTCTTT	CASSTGNTEAFF